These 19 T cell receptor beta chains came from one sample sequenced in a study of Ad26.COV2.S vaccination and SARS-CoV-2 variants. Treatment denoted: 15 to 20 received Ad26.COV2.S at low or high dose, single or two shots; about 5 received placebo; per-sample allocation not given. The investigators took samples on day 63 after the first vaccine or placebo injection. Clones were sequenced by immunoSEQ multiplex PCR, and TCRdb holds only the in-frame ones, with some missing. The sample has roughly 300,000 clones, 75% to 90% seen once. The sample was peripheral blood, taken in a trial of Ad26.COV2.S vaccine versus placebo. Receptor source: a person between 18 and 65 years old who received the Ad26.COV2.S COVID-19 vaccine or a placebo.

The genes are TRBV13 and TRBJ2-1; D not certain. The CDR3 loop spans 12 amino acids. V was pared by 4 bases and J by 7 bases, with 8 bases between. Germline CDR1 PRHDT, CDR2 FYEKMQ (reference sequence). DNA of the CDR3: TGTGCCAGCAGCTATAATTGGAATGAGCAGTTCTTC. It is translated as CASSYNWNEQFF.

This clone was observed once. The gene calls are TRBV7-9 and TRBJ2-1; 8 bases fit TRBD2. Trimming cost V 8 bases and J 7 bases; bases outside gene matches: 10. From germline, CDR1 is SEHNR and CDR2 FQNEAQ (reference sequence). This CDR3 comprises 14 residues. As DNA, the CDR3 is TGTGCCAGCGGGCCCGGGAGGGCCAAGAATGAGCAGTTCTTC. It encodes CASGPGRAKNEQFF.

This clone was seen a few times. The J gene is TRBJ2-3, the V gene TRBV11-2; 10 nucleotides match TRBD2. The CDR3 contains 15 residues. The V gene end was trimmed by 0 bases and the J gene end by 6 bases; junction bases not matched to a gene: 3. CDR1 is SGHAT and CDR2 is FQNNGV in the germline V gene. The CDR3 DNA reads TGTGCCAGCAGCTTAGAACAACTAGCGGGGGATACGCAGTATTTT. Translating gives CASSLEQLAGDTQYF.

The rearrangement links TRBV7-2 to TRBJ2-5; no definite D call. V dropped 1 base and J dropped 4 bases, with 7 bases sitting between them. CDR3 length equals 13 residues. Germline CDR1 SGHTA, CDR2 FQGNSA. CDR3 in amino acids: CASSLGSRETQYF. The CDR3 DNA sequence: TGTGCCAGCAGCTTAGGTTCGCGAGAGACCCAGTACTTC. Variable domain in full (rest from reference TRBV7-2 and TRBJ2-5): GAGVSQSPSNKVTEKGKDVELRCDPISGHTALYWYRQSLGQGLEFLIYFQGNSAPDKSGLPSDRFSAERTGGSVSTLTIQRTQQEDSAVYLCASSLGSRETQYFGPGTRLLVL.

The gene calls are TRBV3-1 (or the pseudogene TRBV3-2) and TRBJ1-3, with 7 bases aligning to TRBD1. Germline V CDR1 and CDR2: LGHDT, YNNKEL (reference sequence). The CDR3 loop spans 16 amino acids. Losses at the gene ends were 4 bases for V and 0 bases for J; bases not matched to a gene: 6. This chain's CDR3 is CASSPRDSSSGNTIYF. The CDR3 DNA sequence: TGTGCCAGCAGCCCGAGGGACAGTTCCTCTGGAAACACCATATATTTT.

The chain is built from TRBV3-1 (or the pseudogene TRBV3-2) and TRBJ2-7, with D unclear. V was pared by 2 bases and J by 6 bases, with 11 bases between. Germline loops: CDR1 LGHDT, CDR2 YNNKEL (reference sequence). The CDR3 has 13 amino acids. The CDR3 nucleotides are TGTGCCAGCAGCCAACGGACCGCCGGCGAGCAGTACTTC. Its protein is CASSQRTAGEQYF.

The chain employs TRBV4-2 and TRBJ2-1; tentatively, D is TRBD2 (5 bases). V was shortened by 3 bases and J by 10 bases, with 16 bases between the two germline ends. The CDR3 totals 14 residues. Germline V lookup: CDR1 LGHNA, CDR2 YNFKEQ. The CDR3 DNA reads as TGTGCCAGCAGCCAGAACGTCGAGGGCCGGGAGCAGTTCTTC. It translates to CASSQNVEGREQFF.

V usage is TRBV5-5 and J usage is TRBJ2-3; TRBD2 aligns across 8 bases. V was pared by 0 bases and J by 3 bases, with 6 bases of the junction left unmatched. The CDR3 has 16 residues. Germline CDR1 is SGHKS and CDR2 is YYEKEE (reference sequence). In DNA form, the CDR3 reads TGTGCCAGCAGCTTGGAGTTACTAGCGGTGACAGATACGCAGTATTTT. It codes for CASSLELLAVTDTQYF.

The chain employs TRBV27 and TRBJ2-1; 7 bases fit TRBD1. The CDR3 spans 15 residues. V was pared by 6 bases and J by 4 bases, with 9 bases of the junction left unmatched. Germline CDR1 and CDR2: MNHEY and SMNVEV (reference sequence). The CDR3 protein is CASRMTGTDYNEQFF. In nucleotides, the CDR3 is TGTGCCAGCAGAATGACCGGGACAGATTACAATGAGCAGTTCTTC.

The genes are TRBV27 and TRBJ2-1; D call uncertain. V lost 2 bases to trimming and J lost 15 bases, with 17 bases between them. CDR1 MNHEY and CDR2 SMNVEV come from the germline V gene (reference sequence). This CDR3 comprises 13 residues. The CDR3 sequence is CASSLGRTSNMFF. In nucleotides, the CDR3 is TGTGCCAGCAGTTTAGGCAGGACCTCAAATATGTTCTTC.

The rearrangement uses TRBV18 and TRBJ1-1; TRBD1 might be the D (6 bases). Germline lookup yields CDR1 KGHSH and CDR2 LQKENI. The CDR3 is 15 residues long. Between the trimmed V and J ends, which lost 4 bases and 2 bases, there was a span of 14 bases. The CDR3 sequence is CASSLKTGLNTEAFF. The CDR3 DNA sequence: TGTGCCAGCTCACTTAAGACAGGCTTAAACACTGAAGCTTTCTTT.

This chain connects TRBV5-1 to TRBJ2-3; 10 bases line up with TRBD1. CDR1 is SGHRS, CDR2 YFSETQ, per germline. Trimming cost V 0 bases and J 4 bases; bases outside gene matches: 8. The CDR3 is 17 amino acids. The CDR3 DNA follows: TGCGCCAGCAGCTTGGCCCGCAGGACAGGGGGATCAGATACGCAGTATTTT. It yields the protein CASSLARRTGGSDTQYF.

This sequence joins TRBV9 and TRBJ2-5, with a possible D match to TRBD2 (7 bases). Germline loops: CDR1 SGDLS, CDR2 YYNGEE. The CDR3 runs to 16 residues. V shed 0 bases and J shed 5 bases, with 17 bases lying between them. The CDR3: CASSVENGGPRETQYF. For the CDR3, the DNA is TGTGCCAGCAGCGTAGAAAACGGGGGGCCAAGGGAGACCCAGTACTTC.

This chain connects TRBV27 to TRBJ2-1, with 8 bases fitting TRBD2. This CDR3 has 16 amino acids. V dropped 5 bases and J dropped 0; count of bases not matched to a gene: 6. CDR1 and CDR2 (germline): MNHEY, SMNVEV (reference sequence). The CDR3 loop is CASSIIAGYSYNEQFF. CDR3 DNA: TGTGCCAGCAGTATCATAGCGGGATACTCCTACAATGAGCAGTTCTTC.

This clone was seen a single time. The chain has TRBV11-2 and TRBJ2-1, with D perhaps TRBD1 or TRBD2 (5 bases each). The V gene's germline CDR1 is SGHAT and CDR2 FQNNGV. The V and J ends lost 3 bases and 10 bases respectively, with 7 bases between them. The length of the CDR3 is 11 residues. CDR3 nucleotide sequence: TGTGCCAGCAGCTTGGGGGAAGAGCAGTTCTTC. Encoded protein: CASSLGEEQFF.

CDR3 loop: CASSLLAAGTEAFF. The CDR3 region has the DNA TGTGCCAGCAGCCTTCTGGCGGCGGGGACTGAAGCTTTCTTT. This chain links TRBV6-5 with TRBJ1-1; no clear D. CDR3 length: 14 amino acids. Germline V lookup: CDR1 MNHEY, CDR2 SVGAGI. V was clipped by 6 bases and J by 5 bases, with 16 bases between them.

The CDR3 region is CASSQDRQGQDEQYF. CDR3 DNA sequence: TGCGCCAGCAGCCAAGATCGACAGGGGCAGGACGAGCAGTACTTC. The V call is TRBV4-3, the J call TRBJ2-7, with TRBD1 identical over 8 bases. The germline V gene has CDR1 LGHNA and CDR2 YSLEER. Losses at the gene ends were 0 bases for V and 5 bases for J; bases not matched to a gene: 6. There are 15 residues in the CDR3.

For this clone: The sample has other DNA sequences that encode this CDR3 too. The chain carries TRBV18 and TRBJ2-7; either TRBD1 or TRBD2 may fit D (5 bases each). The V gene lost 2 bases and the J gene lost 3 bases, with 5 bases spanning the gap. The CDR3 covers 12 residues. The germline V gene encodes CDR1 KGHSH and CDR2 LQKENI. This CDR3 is CASSPGGYEQYF. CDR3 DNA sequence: TGTGCCAGCTCACCAGGGGGCTACGAGCAGTACTTC.

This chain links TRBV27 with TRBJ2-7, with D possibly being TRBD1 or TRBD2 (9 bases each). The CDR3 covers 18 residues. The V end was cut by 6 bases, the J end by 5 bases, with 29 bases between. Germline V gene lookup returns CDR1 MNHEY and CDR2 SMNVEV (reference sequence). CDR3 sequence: CASSQLLAGGTGIHEQYF. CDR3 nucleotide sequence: TGTGCCAGCAGCCAATTACTCGCGGGGGGGACAGGGATCCACGAGCAGTACTTC.